These 10 T cell receptor beta chains share one sample of origin, sequenced in a study of human T cells and chemical hapten exposure. Noted time point: patch test 1, 2 weeks after DPC sensitization. Documented treatment: therapeutic diphenylcyclopropenone sensitization with weekly scalp DPC. TCRdb independently ran MiXCR on the RACE reads; one entry per CDR3 protein. The table records more than 55,000 distinct CDR3 sequences, around 9.8% of them present only once. The starting material was whole blood, obtained in connection with sensitization to the hapten diphenylcyclopropenone (DPC). These receptors all come from a woman in her thirties or forties with alopecia areata. Some clones in this sample may be carry-over from other donors' samples.

This clonotype was counted many times. The chain joins TRBV6-2 or TRBV6-3 to TRBJ2-1; possibly TRBD1 for D (6 bases). Looked up from germline, CDR1 is MNHEY and CDR2 is SVGEGT. Trimming left V 4 bases short and J 9 bases short, with 13 bases between. There are 13 residues in the CDR3. The CDR3 nucleotides read TGTGCCAGCAGTTTCCTAGGGGGTCCTGAGCAGTTCTTC. This encodes CASSFLGGPEQFF.

The chain combines TRBV7-2 with TRBJ2-7; D is ambiguous. Looked up from germline, CDR1 is SGHTA and CDR2 is FQGNSA. CDR3 size: 13 residues. V lost 1 base, J lost 2 bases, and 6 bases lay in between. The DNA for the CDR3 is TGTGCCAGCAGCTTAGATCCGGCCTACGAGCAGTACTTC. Translating gives CASSLDPAYEQYF.

This sequence joins TRBV18 and TRBJ2-2, with D unclear. This CDR3 has 14 residues. Between the trimmed V and J ends, which lost 3 bases and 1 base, there was a span of 6 bases. CDR1 and CDR2 from the germline V gene are KGHSH and LQKENI. The CDR3 protein is CASSPGQNTGELFF. CDR3 DNA: TGTGCCAGCTCACCTGGGCAGAACACCGGGGAGCTGTTTTTT.

This chain links TRBV2 with TRBJ2-7; no clear D gene. Germline V CDR1 and CDR2: SNHLY, FYNNEI. Trimming took 7 bases from V and 0 from J, leaving 7 bases between them. CDR3 length equals 12 residues. The CDR3 sequence is CASKWSSYEQYF. The CDR3 DNA follows: TGTGCCAGCAAGTGGAGCTCCTACGAGCAGTACTTC.

This clonotype was observed many times. The genes are TRBV12-3 or TRBV12-4 and TRBJ1-1, with no clear D. Trimming took off 6 bases at V and 0 bases at J, with 11 bases between the two ends. The CDR3 sequence is 14 residues long. CDR3 sequence: CASSRERMNTEAFF. CDR3 DNA sequence: TGTGCCAGCAGCCGGGAAAGAATGAACACTGAAGCTTTCTTT.

This clonotype was detected many times. This sequence joins TRBV19 and TRBJ1-5; D unresolved. The V gene's germline CDR1 is LNHDA and CDR2 SQIVND (reference sequence). The CDR3 is 12 amino acids. V shed 1 base and J shed 2 bases, with 0 bases lying between them. CDR3 loop: CASSIGNQPQHF. The CDR3 region has the DNA TGTGCCAGTAGTATAGGCAATCAGCCCCAGCATTTT.

The rearrangement uses TRBV9 and TRBJ2-3; the D is unclear. Germline V gene lookup returns CDR1 SGDLS and CDR2 YYNGEE. Trimming removed 0 bases from V and 4 bases from J, with 12 bases in between. This CDR3 has 15 amino acids. For the CDR3, the DNA is TGTGCCAGCAGCGTAGACATCCTCCGATCAGATACGCAGTATTTT. Translated: CASSVDILRSDTQYF.

The chain employs TRBV3-1 and TRBJ2-7; D tentatively fits TRBD1 or TRBD2 (5 bases each). Germline V gene lookup returns CDR1 LGHDT and CDR2 YNNKEL (reference sequence). V lost 4 bases to trimming and J lost 7 bases, with 20 bases between them. The CDR3 loop spans 15 amino acids. CDR3 DNA sequence: TGTGCCAGCAGCCCACCCATGGTAGGGGAGAGTGAGCAGTACTTC. This gives the protein CASSPPMVGESEQYF.

The chain recombines TRBV11-2 with TRBJ2-1, with D hard to call. Germline loops: CDR1 SGHAT, CDR2 FQNNGV. Trimming took 4 bases from V and 8 from J, leaving 15 bases between them. This CDR3 region has 14 residues. The CDR3 region has the DNA TGTGCCAGCAGCTCCCCCTCGCAGCCAGATGAGCAGTTCTTC. Its translation is CASSSPSQPDEQFF.

The rearrangement uses TRBV12-3 or TRBV12-4 and TRBJ1-1; unclear D gene. V was trimmed by 2 bases and J by 8 bases, leaving 9 bases between them. This CDR3 is 12 amino acids long. The CDR3 spells CASSLTAAEAFF. CDR3 DNA sequence: TGTGCCAGCAGTTTAACGGCGGCCGAAGCTTTCTTT.